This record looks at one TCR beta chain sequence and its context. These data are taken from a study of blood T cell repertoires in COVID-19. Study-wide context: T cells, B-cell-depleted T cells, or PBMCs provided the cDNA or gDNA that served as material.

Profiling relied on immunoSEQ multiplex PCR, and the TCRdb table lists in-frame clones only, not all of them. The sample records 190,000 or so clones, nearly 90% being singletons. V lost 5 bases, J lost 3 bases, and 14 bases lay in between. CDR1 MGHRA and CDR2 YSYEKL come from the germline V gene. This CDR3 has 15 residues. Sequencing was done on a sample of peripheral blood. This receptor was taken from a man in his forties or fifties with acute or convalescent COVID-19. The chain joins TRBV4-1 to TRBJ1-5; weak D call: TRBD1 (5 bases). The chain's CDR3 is CASSGYRGVNQPQHF. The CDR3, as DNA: TGCGCCAGCAGCGGCTATCGGGGGGTCAATCAGCCCCAGCATTTT.